Listed below are T cell receptor beta chains from one sample, sequenced in a study of OX40 agonist ivuxolimab in advanced cancers. Measured with immunoSEQ multiplex PCR; TCRdb has only the in-frame clones, and not every one. This sample has tens of thousands of clones, with roughly 87% found just once. This sample comprised CD4+ or CD8+ T cells sorted from blood, obtained in a trial of the OX40 agonist ivuxolimab. The receptors were gathered from an adult with an advanced solid tumor such as melanoma, head and neck, liver or kidney cancer. CDR3s include the opening cysteine and the closing phenylalanine or tryptophan. A D gene is named only where the DNA matches it firmly. The size entry is marked missing in some rows and otherwise reads once, few, many or a size class.

d_gene,j_gene,v_gene,abundance,CDR3nt,CDR3aa
-,TRBJ1-5,TRBV28,few,TGTGCCAGCAGTTTTAAAGAGCCCCAGCATTTT,CASSFKEPQHF
TRBD2,TRBJ2-7,TRBV4-1,-,TGCGCCAGCAGCCGAAGGCGGGAGGGCCCGAGCGAGCAGTACTTC,CASSRRREGPSEQYF
-,TRBJ2-7,TRBV5-1,-,TGCGCCAGCAGCTTGCCTCAGGGTCGGGAGCAGTACTTC,CASSLPQGREQYF
-,TRBJ2-6,TRBV7-3,-,TGTGCCAGCAGCCCCCTGGTACCTGGGGCCAACGTCCTGACTTTC,CASSPLVPGANVLTF
-,TRBJ1-5,TRBV6-4,-,TGTGCCAGCAGTGTTTCCGCTAATCAGCCCCAGCATTTT,CASSVSANQPQHF
TRBD1,TRBJ1-1,TRBV27,-,TGTGCCAGCAGTCGTTATGCAGGGGGGAACACTGAAGCTTTCTTT,CASSRYAGGNTEAFF
-,TRBJ2-5,TRBV5-1,-,TGCGCCAGCAGCTTGCGGGGGATCGGGGGAGGAGAGCAGAAAGAGACCCAGTACTTC,CASSLRGIGGGEQKETQYF
TRBD1,TRBJ2-1,TRBV5-1,-,TGCGCCAGCAGCAATACCGGGACAGGTTACAATGAGCAGTTCTTC,CASSNTGTGYNEQFF
-,TRBJ2-7,TRBV19,-,TGTGCCAGTAGCCTCCGAGGGGACGGAACCTACGAGCAGTACTTC,CASSLRGDGTYEQYF
TRBD2,TRBJ2-5,TRBV7-3,-,TGTGCCAGCAGCTTAACTAGCGGGAGGGTAGAGACCCAGTACTTC,CASSLTSGRVETQYF
TRBD2,TRBJ2-7,TRBV2,once,TGTGCCAGCAGTCGGACTAGCCGATCCTACGAGCAGTACTTC,CASSRTSRSYEQYF
-,TRBJ2-1,TRBV5-4,once,TGTGCCAGCAGCTTGGGTCAGGGTCGGGAGCAGTTCTTC,CASSLGQGREQFF
TRBD2,TRBJ2-7,TRBV28,-,TGTGCCAGCAGCTCTAGCGGGAGAGAATACGAGCAGTACTTC,CASSSSGREYEQYF
-,TRBJ1-1,TRBV28,-,TGTGCCAGCAGTTTGGGTGGGTTGAACACTGAAGCTTTCTTT,CASSLGGLNTEAFF
TRBD1,TRBJ2-1,TRBV5-1,-,TGCGCCAGCAGCCCGGGACAGAACTACAATGAGCAGTTCTTC,CASSPGQNYNEQFF
-,TRBJ2-7,TRBV11-3,-,TGTGCCAGCAGCTTTAGAGCAGGACCCTACGAGCAGTACTTC,CASSFRAGPYEQYF
-,TRBJ1-1,TRBV5-1,once,TGCGCCAGCAGCTTGGCCGATAGGAAGGTAGCTGAAGCTTTCTTT,CASSLADRKVAEAFF
-,TRBJ1-3,TRBV27,-,TGTGCCAGCAGTTTGAGGCTCCTCTCTGGAAACACCATATATTTT,CASSLRLLSGNTIYF
-,TRBJ1-1,TRBV19,-,TGTGCCAGTAGTATAGCTGGCCGACGGAACACTGAAGCTTTCTTT,CASSIAGRRNTEAFF
-,TRBJ1-5,TRBV10-2,once,TGCGCCAGCAGTGAGCCGGGGTACAATCAGCCCCAGCATTTT,CASSEPGYNQPQHF
-,TRBJ2-3,TRBV7-9,once,TGTGCCAGCAGCCCCGATTATGGGCAATCTCCCACAGATACGCAGTATTTT,CASSPDYGQSPTDTQYF
TRBD1,TRBJ2-2,TRBV13,-,TGTGCCAGCAGCCCGGGACAGGGGGTTCGCGGGGAGCTGTTTTTT,CASSPGQGVRGELFF
-,TRBJ2-5,TRBV27,-,TGTGCCAGCAGCGTAAGGGTTCGGGAGACCCAGTACTTC,CASSVRVRETQYF
-,TRBJ1-5,TRBV7-9,-,TGTGCCAGCAGCTTCGCAGGGGATCAGCCCCAGCATTTT,CASSFAGDQPQHF
-,TRBJ1-5,TRBV2,-,TGTGCCAGCAGCCCTAATGATCAGCCCCAGCATTTT,CASSPNDQPQHF
TRBD1,TRBJ1-1,TRBV27,-,TGTGCCAGCCCTACAGGGGCGGACACTGAAGCTTTCTTT,CASPTGADTEAFF
-,TRBJ2-1,TRBV5-1,-,TGCGCCAGCAGCCGCAACCAGGGTAATGAGCAGTTCTTC,CASSRNQGNEQFF
TRBD1,TRBJ1-5,TRBV6-4,few,TGTGCCAGCAGTGAATCGGCAGGGGGAGGTCAGCCCCAGCATTTT,CASSESAGGGQPQHF
-,TRBJ1-2,TRBV27,-,TGTGCCAGCAGTCCCGTATGGACGCAGGGGAGGGGTGGCTACACCTTC,CASSPVWTQGRGGYTF
TRBD1,TRBJ1-2,TRBV6-5,-,TGTGCCAGCAGAAGAGGACAGGCTAACTATGGCTACACCTTC,CASRRGQANYGYTF
-,TRBJ2-1,TRBV14,-,TGTGCCAGCAGCCAAGAACTGGGGGCTAGTCTTACCGGTGAGCAGTTCTTC,CASSQELGASLTGEQFF
TRBD1,TRBJ2-3,TRBV6-4,-,TGTGCCAGCAGCCGGGACAGGGGGCATGCAGATACGCAGTATTTT,CASSRDRGHADTQYF
-,TRBJ2-1,TRBV5-4,-,TGTGCCAGCAGCTTAGGACAGACCTACAATGAGCAGTTCTTC,CASSLGQTYNEQFF
-,TRBJ1-2,TRBV29-1,-,TGCAGCGTTCAGGACAGATTCTATGGCTACACCTTC,CSVQDRFYGYTF